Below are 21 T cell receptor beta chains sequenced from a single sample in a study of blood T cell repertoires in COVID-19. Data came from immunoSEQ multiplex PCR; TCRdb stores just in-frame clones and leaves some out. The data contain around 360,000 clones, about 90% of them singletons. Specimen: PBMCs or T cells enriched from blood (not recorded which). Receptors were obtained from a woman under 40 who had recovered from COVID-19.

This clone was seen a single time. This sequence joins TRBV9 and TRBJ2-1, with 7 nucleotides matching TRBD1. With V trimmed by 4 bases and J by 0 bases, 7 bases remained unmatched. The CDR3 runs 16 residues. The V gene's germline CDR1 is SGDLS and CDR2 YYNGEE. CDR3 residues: CASSFRQGSSYNEQFF. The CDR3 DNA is TGTGCCAGCAGCTTCAGACAGGGTAGCTCCTACAATGAGCAGTTCTTC.

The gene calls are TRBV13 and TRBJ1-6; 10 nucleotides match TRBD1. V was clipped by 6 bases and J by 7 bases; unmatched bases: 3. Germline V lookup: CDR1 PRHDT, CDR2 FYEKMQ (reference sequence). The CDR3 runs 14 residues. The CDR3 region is CASRLDRGNSPLHF. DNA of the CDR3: TGTGCCAGCAGGCTGGACAGGGGGAATTCACCCCTCCACTTT.

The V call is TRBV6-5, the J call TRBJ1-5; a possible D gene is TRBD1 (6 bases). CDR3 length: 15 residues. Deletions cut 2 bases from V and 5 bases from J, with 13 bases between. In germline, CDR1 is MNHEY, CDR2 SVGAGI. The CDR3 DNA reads TGTGCCAGCAGTTACGGGGGCGGAGGTGATCAGCCCCAGCATTTT. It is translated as CASSYGGGGDQPQHF.

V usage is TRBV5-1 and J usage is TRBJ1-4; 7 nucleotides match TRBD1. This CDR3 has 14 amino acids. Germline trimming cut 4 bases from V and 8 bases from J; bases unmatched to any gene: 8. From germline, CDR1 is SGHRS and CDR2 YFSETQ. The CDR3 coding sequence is TGCGCCAGCAGCCCACAGGGGTTATACGAAAAACTGTTTTTT. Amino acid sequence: CASSPQGLYEKLFF.

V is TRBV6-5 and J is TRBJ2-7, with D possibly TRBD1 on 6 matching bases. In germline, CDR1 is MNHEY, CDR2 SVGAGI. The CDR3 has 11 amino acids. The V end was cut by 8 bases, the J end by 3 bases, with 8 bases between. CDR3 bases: TGTGCCAGCGGGGACAACTACGAGCAGTACTTC. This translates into CASGDNYEQYF.

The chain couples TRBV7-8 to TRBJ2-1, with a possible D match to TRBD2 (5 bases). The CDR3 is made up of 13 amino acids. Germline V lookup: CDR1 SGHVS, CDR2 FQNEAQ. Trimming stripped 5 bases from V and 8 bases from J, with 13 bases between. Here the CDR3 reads CASSPQPRDEQFF. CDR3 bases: TGTGCCAGCAGCCCCCAGCCGCGGGATGAGCAGTTCTTC.

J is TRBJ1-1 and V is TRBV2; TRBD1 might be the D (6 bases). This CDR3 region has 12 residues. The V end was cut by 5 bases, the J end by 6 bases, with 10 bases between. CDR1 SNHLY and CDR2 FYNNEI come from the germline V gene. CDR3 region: CASSIQGSEAFF. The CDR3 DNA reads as TGTGCCAGCAGTATCCAGGGGTCTGAAGCTTTCTTT.

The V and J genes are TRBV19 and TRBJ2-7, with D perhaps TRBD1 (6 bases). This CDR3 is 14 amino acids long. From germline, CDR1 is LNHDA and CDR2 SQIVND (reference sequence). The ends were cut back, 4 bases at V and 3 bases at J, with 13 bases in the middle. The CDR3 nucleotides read TGTGCCAGTAGTACGTCACAGGGACGCTACGAGCAGTACTTC. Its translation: CASSTSQGRYEQYF.

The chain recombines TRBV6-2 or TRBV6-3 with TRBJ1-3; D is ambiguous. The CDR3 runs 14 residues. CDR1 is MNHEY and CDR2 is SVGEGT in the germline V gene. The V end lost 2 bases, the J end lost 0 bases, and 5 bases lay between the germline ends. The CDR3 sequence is CASSYADSGNTIYF. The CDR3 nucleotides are TGTGCCAGCAGTTACGCGGACTCTGGAAACACCATATATTTT.

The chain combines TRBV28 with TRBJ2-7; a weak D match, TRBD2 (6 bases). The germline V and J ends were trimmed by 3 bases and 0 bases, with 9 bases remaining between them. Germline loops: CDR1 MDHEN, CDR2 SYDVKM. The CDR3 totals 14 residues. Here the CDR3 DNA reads TGTGCCAGCAGTTTGGCGGGGAGCTCCTACGAGCAGTACTTC. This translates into CASSLAGSSYEQYF.

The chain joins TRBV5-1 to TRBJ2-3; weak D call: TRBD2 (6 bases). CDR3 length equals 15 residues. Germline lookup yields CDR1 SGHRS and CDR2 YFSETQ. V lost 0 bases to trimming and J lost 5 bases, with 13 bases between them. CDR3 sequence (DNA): TGCGCCAGCAGCTTGGCCGGGCGGGGTGAAGATACGCAGTATTTT. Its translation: CASSLAGRGEDTQYF.

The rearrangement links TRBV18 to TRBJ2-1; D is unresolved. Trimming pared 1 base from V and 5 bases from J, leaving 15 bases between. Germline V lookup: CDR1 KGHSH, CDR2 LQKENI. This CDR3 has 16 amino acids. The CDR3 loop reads CASSPLDLQINNEQFF. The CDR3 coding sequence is TGTGCCAGCTCACCACTAGACCTACAGATAAACAATGAGCAGTTCTTC.

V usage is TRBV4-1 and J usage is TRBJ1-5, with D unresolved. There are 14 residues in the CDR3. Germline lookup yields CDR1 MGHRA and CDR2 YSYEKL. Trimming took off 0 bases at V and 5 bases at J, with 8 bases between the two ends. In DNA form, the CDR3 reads TGCGCCAGCAGCCAAGACCCGGGAGATCAGCCCCAGCATTTT. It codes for CASSQDPGDQPQHF.

CDR3 nucleotide sequence: TGTGCCAGTAGTACCCTCGGGAGTAACGTTGCCCAGTACTTC. Translated, it gives CASSTLGSNVAQYF. The J gene is TRBJ2-5, the V gene TRBV19, with D perhaps matching TRBD2 (6 bases). The CDR3 extends over 14 amino acids. Germline loops: CDR1 LNHDA, CDR2 SQIVND (reference sequence). With 4 bases removed from V and 9 bases from J, the gap between germline ends came to 18 bases.

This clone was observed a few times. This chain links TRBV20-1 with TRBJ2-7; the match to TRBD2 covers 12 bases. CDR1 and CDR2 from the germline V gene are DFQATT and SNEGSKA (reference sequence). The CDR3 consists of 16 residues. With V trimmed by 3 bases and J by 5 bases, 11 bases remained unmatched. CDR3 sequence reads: CSASRGLAGLVHEQYF. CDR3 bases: TGCAGTGCTAGTCGTGGACTAGCGGGATTAGTCCACGAGCAGTACTTC.

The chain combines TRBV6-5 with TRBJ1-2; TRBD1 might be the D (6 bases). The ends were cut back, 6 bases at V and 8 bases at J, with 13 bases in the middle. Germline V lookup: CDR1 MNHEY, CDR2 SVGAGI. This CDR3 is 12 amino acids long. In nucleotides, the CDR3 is TGTGCCAGCAGGGTTGACAGGAAAGGCTACACCTTC. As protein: CASRVDRKGYTF.

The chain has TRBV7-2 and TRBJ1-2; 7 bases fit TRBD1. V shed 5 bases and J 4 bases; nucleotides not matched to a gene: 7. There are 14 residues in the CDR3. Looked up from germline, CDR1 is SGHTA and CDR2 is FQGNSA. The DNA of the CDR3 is TGTGCCAGCAGCCCCAGGGACAGCTCCTATGGCTACACCTTC. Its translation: CASSPRDSSYGYTF.

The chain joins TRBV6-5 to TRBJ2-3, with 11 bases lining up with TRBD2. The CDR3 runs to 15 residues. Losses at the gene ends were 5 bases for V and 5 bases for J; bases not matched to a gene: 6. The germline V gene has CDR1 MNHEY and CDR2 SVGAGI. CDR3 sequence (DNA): TGTGCCAGCAGTCCTCGACTAGCGGGGCAAGATACGCAGTATTTT. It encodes CASSPRLAGQDTQYF.

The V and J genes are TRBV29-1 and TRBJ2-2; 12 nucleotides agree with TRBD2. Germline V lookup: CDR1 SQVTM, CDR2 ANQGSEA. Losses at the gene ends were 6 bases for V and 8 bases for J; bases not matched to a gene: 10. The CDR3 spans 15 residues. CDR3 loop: CSVERLAGGRGELFF. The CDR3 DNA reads TGCAGCGTCGAGAGGCTAGCGGGAGGGCGGGGGGAGCTGTTTTTT.

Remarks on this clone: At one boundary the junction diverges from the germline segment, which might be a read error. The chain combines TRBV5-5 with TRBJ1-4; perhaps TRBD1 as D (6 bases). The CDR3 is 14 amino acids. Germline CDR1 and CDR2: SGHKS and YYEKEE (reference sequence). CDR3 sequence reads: CASNLGGLGEKLFF. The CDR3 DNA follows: TGTGCCAGCAACTTGGGGGGCCTCGGTGAAAAACTGTTTTTT.

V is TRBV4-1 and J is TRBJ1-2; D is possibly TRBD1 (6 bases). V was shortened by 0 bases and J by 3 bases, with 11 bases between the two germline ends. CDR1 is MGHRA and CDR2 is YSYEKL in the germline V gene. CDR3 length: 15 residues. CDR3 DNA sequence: TGCGCCAGCAGCCAAGAGTGGACAGACTACTATGGCTACACCTTC. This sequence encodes CASSQEWTDYYGYTF.